This T cell receptor beta chain was recovered during a study of CD8 T cells in cerebrospinal fluid in Alzheimer's disease. This clonotype is medium-sized by frequency. The germline CDR1 and CDR2 sequences are LGHNT and FRNRAP. The length of the CDR3 is 14 residues. TCRdb re-called the 10x single-cell sequencing reads and shows each CDR3 protein once, DNA omitted. The data include over a thousand distinct CDR3 sequences; the top ten clones carry about 11%. The V and J genes are TRBV12-5 and TRBJ2-2; TCRdb's D call of TRBD2 is untestable without DNA. The sequence was collected from a human donor with mild cognitive impairment. Sequenced sample: cerebrospinal fluid. CDR3 region: CASGSTAGPGELFF.